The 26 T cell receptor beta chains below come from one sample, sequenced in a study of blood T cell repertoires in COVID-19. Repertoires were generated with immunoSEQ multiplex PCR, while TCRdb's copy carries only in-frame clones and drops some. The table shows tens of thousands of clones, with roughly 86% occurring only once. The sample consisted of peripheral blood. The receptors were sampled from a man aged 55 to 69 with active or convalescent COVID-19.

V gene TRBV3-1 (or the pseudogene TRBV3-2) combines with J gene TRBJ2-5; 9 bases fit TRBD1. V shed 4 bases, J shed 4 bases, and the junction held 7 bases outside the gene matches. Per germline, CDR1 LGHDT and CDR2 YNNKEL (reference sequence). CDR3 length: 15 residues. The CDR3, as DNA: TGTGCCAGCAGCCTAAGGGGACAGGGTATAGAGACCCAGTACTTC. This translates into CASSLRGQGIETQYF.

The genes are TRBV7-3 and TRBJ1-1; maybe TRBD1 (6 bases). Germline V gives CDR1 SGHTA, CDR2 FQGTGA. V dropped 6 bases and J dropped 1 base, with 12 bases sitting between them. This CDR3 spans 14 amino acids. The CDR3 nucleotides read TGTGCCAGCAGTAAAGGGGGATCGAACACTGAAGCTTTCTTT. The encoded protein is CASSKGGSNTEAFF.

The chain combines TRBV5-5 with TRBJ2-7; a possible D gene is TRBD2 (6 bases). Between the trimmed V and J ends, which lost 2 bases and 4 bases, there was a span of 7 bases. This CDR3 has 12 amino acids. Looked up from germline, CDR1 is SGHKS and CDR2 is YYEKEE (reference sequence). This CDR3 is CASSFGGYEQYF. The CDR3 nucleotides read TGTGCCAGCAGCTTCGGGGGTTACGAGCAGTACTTC.

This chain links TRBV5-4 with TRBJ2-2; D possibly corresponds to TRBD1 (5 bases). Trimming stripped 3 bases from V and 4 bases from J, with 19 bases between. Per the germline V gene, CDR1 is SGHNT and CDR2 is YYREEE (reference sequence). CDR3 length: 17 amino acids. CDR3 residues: CASSSKSWGPGTGELFF. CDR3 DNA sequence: TGTGCCAGCAGCTCCAAAAGTTGGGGCCCGGGCACCGGGGAGCTGTTTTTT.

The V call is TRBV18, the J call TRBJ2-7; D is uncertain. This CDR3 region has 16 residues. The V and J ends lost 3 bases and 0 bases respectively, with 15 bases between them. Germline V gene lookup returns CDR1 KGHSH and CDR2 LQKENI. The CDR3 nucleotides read TGTGCCAGCTCACCTCTTGATTTCCACAGCTCCTACGAGCAGTACTTC. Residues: CASSPLDFHSSYEQYF.

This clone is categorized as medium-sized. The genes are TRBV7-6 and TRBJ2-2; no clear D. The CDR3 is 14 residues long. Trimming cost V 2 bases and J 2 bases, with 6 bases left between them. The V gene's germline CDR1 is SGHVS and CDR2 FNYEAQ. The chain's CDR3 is CASSLTVNTGELFF. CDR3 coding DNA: TGTGCCAGCAGCTTAACGGTTAACACCGGGGAGCTGTTTTTT.

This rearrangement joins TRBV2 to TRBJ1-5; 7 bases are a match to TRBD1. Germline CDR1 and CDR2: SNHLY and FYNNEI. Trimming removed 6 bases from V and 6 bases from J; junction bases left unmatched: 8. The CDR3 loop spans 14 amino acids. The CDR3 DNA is TGTGCCAGCAGACCCACAGGGGCGGGTCAGCCCCAGCATTTT. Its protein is CASRPTGAGQPQHF.

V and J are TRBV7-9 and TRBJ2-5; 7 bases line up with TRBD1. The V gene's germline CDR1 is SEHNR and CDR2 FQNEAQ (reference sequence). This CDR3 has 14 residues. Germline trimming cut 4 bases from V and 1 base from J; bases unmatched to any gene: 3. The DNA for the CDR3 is TGTGCCAGCAGCTATGACAGGGTCCAAGAGACCCAGTACTTC. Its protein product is CASSYDRVQETQYF.

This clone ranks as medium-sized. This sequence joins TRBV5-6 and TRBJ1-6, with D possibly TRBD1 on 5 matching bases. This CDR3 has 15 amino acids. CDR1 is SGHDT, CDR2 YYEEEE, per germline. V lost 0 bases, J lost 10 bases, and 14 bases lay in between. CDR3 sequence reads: CASSLDWSQGSPLHF. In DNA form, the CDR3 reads TGTGCCAGCAGCTTGGATTGGAGTCAGGGATCACCCCTCCACTTT.

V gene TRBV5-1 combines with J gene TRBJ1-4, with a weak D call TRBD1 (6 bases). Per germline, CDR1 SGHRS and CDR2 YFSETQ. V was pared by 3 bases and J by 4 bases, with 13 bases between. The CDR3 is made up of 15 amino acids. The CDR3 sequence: CASSSGRTDNEKLFF. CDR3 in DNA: TGCGCCAGCAGCTCCGGGCGGACAGATAATGAAAAACTGTTTTTT.

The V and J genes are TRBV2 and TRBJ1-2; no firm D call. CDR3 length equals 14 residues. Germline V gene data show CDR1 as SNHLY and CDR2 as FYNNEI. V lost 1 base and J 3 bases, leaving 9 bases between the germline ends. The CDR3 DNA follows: TGTGCCAGCAGTGAAGGGTACGGGTACTATGGCTACACCTTC. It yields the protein CASSEGYGYYGYTF. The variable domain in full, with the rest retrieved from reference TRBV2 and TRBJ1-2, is EPEVTQTPSHQVTQMGQEVILRCVPISNHLYFYWYRQILGQKVEFLVSFYNNEISEKSEIFDDQFSVERPDGSNFTLKIRSTKLEDSAMYFCASSEGYGYYGYTFGSGTRLTVV.

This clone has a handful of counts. CDR3 protein: CASSLGGGRGYGYTF. DNA of the CDR3: TGTGCCAGCAGCTTAGGCGGGGGGCGCGGCTATGGCTACACCTTC. The gene calls are TRBV11-2 and TRBJ1-2, with D possibly being TRBD1 (6 bases). CDR1 and CDR2 from the germline V gene are SGHAT and FQNNGV. Trimming removed 1 base at V and 4 bases at J, with 13 bases between. The CDR3 contains 15 residues.

The CDR3 region is CASSLEGWWDRGKRNSPLHF. CDR3 in DNA: TGTGCCAGCAGCTTAGAGGGGTGGTGGGACAGGGGTAAACGTAATTCACCCCTCCACTTT. This rearrangement joins TRBV11-2 to TRBJ1-6, with 10 bases aligning to TRBD1. The CDR3 consists of 20 residues. V was clipped by 0 bases and J by 6 bases; unmatched bases: 14. The germline gives CDR1 SGHAT, CDR2 FQNNGV.

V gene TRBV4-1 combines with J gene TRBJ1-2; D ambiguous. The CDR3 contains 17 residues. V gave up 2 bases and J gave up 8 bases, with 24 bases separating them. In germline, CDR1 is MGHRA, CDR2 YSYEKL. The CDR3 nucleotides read TGCGCCAGCAGCCAATTCTCGTGGGCAGCCGGCGTTTTGGGCTACACCTTC. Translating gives CASSQFSWAAGVLGYTF.

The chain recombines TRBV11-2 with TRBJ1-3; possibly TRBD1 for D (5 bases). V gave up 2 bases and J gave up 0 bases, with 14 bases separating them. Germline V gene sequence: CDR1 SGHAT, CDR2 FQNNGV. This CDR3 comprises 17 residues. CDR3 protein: CASSLIAAGLSGNTIYF. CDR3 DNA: TGTGCCAGCAGCTTAATTGCGGCGGGACTCTCTGGAAACACCATATATTTT. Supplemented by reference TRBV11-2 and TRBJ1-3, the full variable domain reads EAGVAQSPRYKIIEKRQSVAFWCNPISGHATLYWYQQILGQGPKLLIQFQNNGVVDDSQLPKDRFSAERLKGVDSTLKIQPAKLEDSAVYLCASSLIAAGLSGNTIYFGEGSWLTVV.

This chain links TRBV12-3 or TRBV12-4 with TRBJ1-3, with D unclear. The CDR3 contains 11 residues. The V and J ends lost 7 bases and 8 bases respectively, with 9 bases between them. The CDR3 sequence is CASILSDTIYF. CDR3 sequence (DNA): TGTGCCAGCATCCTGTCGGACACCATATATTTT.

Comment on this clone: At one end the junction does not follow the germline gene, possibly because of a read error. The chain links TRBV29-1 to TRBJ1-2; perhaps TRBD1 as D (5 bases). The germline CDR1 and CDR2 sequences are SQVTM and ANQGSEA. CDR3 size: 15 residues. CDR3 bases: TGCAGCGTTGAAGATCAGCGGGGGTTGAACTCTGGCTACACCTTC. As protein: CSVEDQRGLNSGYTF. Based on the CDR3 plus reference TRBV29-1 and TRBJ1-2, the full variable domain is SAVISQKPSRDICQRGTSLTIQCQVDSQVTMMFWYRQQPGQSLTLIATANQGSEATYESGFVIDKFPISRPNLTFSTLTVSNMSPEDSSIYLCSVEDQRGLNSGYTFGSGTRLTVV.

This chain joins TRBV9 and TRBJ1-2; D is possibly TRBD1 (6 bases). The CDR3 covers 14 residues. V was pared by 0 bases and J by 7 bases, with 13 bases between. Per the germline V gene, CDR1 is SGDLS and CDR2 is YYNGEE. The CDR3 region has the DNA TGTGCCAGCAGCGTAGATTGGGGGCAACGTGGCTACACCTTC. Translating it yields CASSVDWGQRGYTF.

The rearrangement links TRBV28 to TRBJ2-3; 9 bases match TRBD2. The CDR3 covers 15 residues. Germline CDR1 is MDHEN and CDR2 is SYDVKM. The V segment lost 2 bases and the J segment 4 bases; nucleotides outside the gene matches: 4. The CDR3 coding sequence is TGTGCCAGCAGTTTAGCGGGGGGGTCCTCAGATACGCAGTATTTT. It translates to CASSLAGGSSDTQYF.

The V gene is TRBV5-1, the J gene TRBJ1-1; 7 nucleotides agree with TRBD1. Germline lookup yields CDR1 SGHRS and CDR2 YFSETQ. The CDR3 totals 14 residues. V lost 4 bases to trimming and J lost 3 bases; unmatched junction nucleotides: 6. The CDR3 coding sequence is TGCGCCAGCAGCGAACAGGGGCGGGACACTGAAGCTTTCTTT. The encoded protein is CASSEQGRDTEAFF.

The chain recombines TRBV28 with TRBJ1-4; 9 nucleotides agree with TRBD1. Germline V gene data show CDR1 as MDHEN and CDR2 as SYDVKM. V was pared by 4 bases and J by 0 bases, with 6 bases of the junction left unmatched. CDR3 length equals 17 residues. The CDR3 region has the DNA TGTGCCAGCAGTTCCGGGACAGGGACTTCAACTAATGAAAAACTGTTTTTT. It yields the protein CASSSGTGTSTNEKLFF.

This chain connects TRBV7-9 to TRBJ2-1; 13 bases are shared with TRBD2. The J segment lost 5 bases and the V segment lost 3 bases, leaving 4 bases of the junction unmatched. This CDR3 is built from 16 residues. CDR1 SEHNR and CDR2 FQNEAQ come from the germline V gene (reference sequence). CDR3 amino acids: CASSLTSGGSNNEQFF. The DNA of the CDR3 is TGTGCCAGCAGCTTGACTAGCGGGGGGTCTAACAATGAGCAGTTCTTC.

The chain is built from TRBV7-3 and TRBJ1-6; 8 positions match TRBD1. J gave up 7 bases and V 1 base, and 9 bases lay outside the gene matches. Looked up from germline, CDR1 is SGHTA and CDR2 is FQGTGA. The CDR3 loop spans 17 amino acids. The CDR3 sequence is CASSLMGTGGLNSPLHF. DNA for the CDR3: TGTGCCAGCAGCTTAATGGGGACAGGAGGGCTCAATTCACCCCTCCACTTT.

CDR3 amino acids: CASREETQYF. The CDR3 DNA reads as TGTGCCAGCAGGGAGGAGACCCAGTACTTC. The rearrangement links TRBV2 to TRBJ2-5, with D unclear. The V end was cut by 6 bases, the J end by 5 bases, with 4 bases between. CDR3 length: 10 amino acids. Germline loops: CDR1 SNHLY, CDR2 FYNNEI.

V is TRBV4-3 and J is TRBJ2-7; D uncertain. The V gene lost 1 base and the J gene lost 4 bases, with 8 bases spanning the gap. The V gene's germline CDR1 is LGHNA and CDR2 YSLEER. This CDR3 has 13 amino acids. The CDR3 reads CASSQVRGYEQYF. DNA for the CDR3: TGCGCCAGCAGCCAAGTTAGAGGATACGAGCAGTACTTC.

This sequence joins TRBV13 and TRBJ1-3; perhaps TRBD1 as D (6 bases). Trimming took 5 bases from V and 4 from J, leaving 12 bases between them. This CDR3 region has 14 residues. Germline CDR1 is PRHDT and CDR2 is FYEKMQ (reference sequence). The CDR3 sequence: CASSLQGYGNTIYF. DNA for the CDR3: TGTGCCAGCAGCCTACAGGGATACGGAAACACCATATATTTT.